This T cell receptor beta chain emerged from a study of identifying expanded T cells in peripheral blood. Whole-study results and caveats: Differentially abundant clones: about 1.1 between replicates, 16.4 at roughly 2 weeks, 19 to 20 at four.

Trimming took 2 bases from V and 5 from J, leaving 12 bases between them. The CDR3 runs 15 residues. The V gene's germline CDR1 is SNHLY and CDR2 FYNNEI. In regard to this clone: What it recognizes is unknown.

The method was immunoSEQ multiplex PCR; TCRdb's version includes in-frame clones alone and lacks a portion of them. The sample includes about 94,000 clones, roughly 88% of them seen just once. Sequencing used blood. The TCR originated in a person aged 18 to 70 in good health. This chain connects TRBV2 to TRBJ1-4; no firm D call. CDR3: CASSESSRVNEKLFF. The CDR3 DNA reads TGTGCCAGCAGTGAATCTTCCCGGGTGAATGAAAAACTGTTTTTT.